This record covers a single T cell receptor (beta chain). This receptor's antigen is unknown. Base-call qualities are not available, and no considerably larger clone is one nucleotide away. Each PCR received spiked-in synthetic TCR analog templates so that absolute template abundance could be estimated from read counts. The immunoSEQ assay used bias-controlled V and J gene primers to amplify TCRbeta CDR3 regions from genomic DNA. Rearranged TCRbeta segments were sequenced at approximately 20X coverage. The original pipeline was this. Sequencing errors were corrected by clustering and CDR3s were annotated against IMGT to assign V, D and J genes. Only productive TCRbeta rearrangements were used in downstream analyses, excluding out-of-frame or stop-codon sequences. Clonality was computed as one minus Shannon entropy normalized by the log of the number of unique productive sequences. Clones differing between time points or between blood and tumor were identified by Fisher's exact test with Benjamini-Hochberg correction at adjusted p below 0.01. The table was pulled from immuneACCESS by TCRdb, which kept in-frame rearrangements only. Such tables lose some clones; where checked, under half of the loss comes from unresolved V genes, and the rest has no known cause. Clonal size and the V and J genes are those of that table, whereas D and trimming came from the DNA. The table for this sample lists around 130,000 clones; approximately 84% of them were counted only once. Together, the top ten hold roughly 2.9% of the sample.

The time point label of this sample denotes: pretreatment peripheral blood. A total of 25 to 35 patients with locally advanced or metastatic urothelial carcinoma, treated at Memorial Sloan Kettering on a trial protocol, made up the cohort. Peripheral blood mononuclear cells were collected from each patient pretreatment and during treatment, giving between 1 and 8 total time points per patient. The Qiagen DNeasy Blood extraction kit was used to purify genomic DNA from total PBMCs and from tumor samples. PBMCs were collected pretreatment and during treatment, and were isolated and stored as previously described. V gives up 5 bases and J gives up 1 base, and the segment between their germline ends measures 11 bases. The CDR3 measures 14 amino acids from cysteine to phenylalanine. Only the CDR3 part of the read is kept: 42 bases, read in frame from the first base. Reading the germline V gene gives CDR1 MNHEY and CDR2 SVGAGI.

This sample stems from a study of PD-L1 blockade in urothelial cancer (dated by TCRdb to the late 2010s). Turning to the overall study: Every patient began therapy around 2014 and was given atezolizumab 1,200 mg intravenously every 3 weeks. About 85% of the 29 patients were males with bladder-origin urothelial cancer, and about 65% of the roughly 30 reported a prior smoking history. Patients had an ECOG performance status of 0 or 1 and had received between 0 and 3 prior chemotherapy regimens. Blood samples were analyzed 3 weeks after the start of treatment (second dose) and 6 weeks after the start of treatment. Blood samples gave a median of about 150,000 T cells and tens of thousands of unique TCRs, with a median clonality of approximately 0.08. The study was an exploratory multi-omic analysis of somatic, immune and clinical correlates of response to PD-L1 blockade with atezolizumab in urothelial cancer. Pretreatment tumor samples and matched peripheral blood, collected serially before and after atezolizumab treatment, underwent TCR sequencing. Durable clinical benefit meant progression-free survival longer than 6 months, and TCR features were also tested against progression-free and overall survival. In the same patients who had TCR sequencing, pretreatment tumors also underwent whole exome sequencing and RNA sequencing. Durable clinical benefit was achieved by nine patients but not by the remaining 20. Pretreatment blood TCR-seq was available for about 27 patients, at least one posttreatment blood collection was obtained for some 24 patients, and tumor TCR-seq was available for some 24 patients.

What the work shows at the level of the full study, not this receptor alone: Because the sample size was small (n of about 29) and many of the analyses were exploratory, the results are meant to be hypothesis-generating. Among patients with durable benefit, tumor-associated TCR clones showed greater expansion in peripheral blood 3 weeks after treatment started (n = 22, p = 0.022). A pretreatment peripheral blood TCR clonality below the median was linked to improved progression-free and overall survival.

This clonotype originated in a man in his fifties with urothelial cancer. The chain employs TRBV6-5 and TRBJ2-5; a tentative D call is TRBD1 (5 bases match). This material consisted of PBMCs, taken around atezolizumab (anti-PD-L1) treatment. The CDR3 reads CASSRTLSQETQYF. The nucleotides read TGTGCCAGCAGTCGGACACTTTCCCAAGAGACCCAGTACTTC.